This TCR beta chain was found in a study of T cells in Graves' hyperthyroidism and ophthalmopathy. Whole-study findings and limits: Stable hyperthyroidism was told apart from ophthalmopathy by a model built on 13 V-J features. Ophthalmopathy onset followed model prediction by a median around 6.9 months. Most clonotypes expanded in thyroid above 0.001 were likewise present in blood.

The authors obtained PBMCs from over 7.5 ml of fresh peripheral blood. The CDR3 regions of TCR beta were amplified from RNA transcripts. HTBI primers drove first-round RT-PCR of the TCR CDR3. TCRdb re-derived calls from the multiplex PCR reads in MiXCR, one entry per CDR3 protein. The sample holds fewer than 350,000 distinct CDR3 sequences; about a sixth are singletons and the top ten take 15% to 19%. Germline V gene sequence: CDR1 LNHDA, CDR2 SQIVND (reference sequence). The CDR3 sequence is 13 residues long. Between the trimmed V and J ends, which lost 4 bases and 8 bases, there was a span of 14 bases. Worth noting for this clonotype: As yet, its antigen is unknown.

The sequence was collected from a woman aged 35 to 49 with Graves' ophthalmopathy. Material for sequencing was blood. The rearrangement links TRBV19 to TRBJ1-2; tentatively, D is TRBD1 (6 bases). The CDR3 spells CASSTNRVGGYTF. CDR3 in DNA: TGTGCCAGTAGTACAAACAGGGTCGGGGGCTACACCTTC. The full variable domain, rest sourced from reference TRBV19 and TRBJ1-2, is DGGITQSPKYLFRKEGQNVTLSCEQNLNHDAMYWYRQDPGQGLRLIYYSQIVNDFQKGDIAEGYSVSREKKESFPLTVTSAQKNPTAFYLCASSTNRVGGYTFGSGTRLTVV.